The T cell receptor beta chain under discussion was sequenced for a study of blood T cell repertoires in COVID-19. This clone came up once. Methods used by the authors: Estimation of nucleated cell counts was performed using reference gene primer amplification. Repertoires were generated with immunoSEQ multiplex PCR, while TCRdb's copy carries only in-frame clones and drops some. That table is the source of V, J and clone size, and D and trimming were worked out from the DNA. The table has about 59,000 clones, 70% to 75% seen once; the top ten hold roughly a sixth. The TCR originated in a woman between 45 and 60 years old with active or convalescent COVID-19. The source material was peripheral blood.

The CDR3 DNA follows: TGTGCCTGGACAGGGACAGGGGGTATGGAAAAACTGTTTTTT. Encoded protein: CAWTGTGGMEKLFF. The chain links TRBV30 to TRBJ1-4; 11 bases fit TRBD1. The CDR3 consists of 14 residues. After removal of 4 bases from V and 8 bases from J, the junction contained 6 bases not matched to a gene. CDR1 is GTSNPN, CDR2 SVGIG, per germline (reference sequence).